A single TCR beta chain is shown here with its context. This entry comes from a study of blood T cell repertoires in COVID-19. Trimming took 5 bases from V and 1 from J; bases not matched to a gene: 4. The length of the CDR3 is 14 residues. Germline assignment: CDR1 SGHTA and CDR2 FQGNSA. Sequencing was performed with immunoSEQ multiplex PCR; in TCRdb, only in-frame clones are kept and a portion is missing. The sample lists 70,000 or so clones; about nine tenths were seen once. The chain uses TRBV7-2 and TRBJ2-7, with 8 bases lining up with TRBD1. The origin of this receptor is a man between 65 and 85 years old with active or convalescent COVID-19. The sample was peripheral blood. The CDR3 sequence is CASSTGQGSYEQYF. The DNA of the CDR3 is TGTGCCAGCAGCACCGGACAGGGTTCCTACGAGCAGTACTTC.